The next 9 T cell receptor beta chains were all read from a single sample in a study of blood T cell repertoires in COVID-19. Sequenced by immunoSEQ multiplex PCR; TCRdb stores in-frame clones only, minus some. This table holds about 270,000 clones, 81% found once. Sequencing input: peripheral blood. All receptors derive from a woman aged 55-70 years with active or convalescent COVID-19.

V gene TRBV7-2 combines with J gene TRBJ2-1, with 9 bases matching TRBD2. The J segment lost 8 bases and the V segment lost 2 bases, leaving 7 bases of the junction unmatched. This CDR3 contains 15 residues. Germline loops: CDR1 SGHTA, CDR2 FQGNSA. The CDR3 sequence: CASSLLASGVHEQFF. The CDR3 bases are TGTGCCAGCAGCTTATTGGCTAGCGGGGTCCATGAGCAGTTCTTC.

The rearrangement uses TRBV11-2 and TRBJ1-2; 7 bases align to TRBD1. This CDR3 contains 16 residues. Germline V gives CDR1 SGHAT, CDR2 FQNNGV. J gave up 2 bases and V 1 base, and 7 bases lay outside the gene matches. This CDR3 reads CASSLVAGQANYGYTF. The CDR3 region has the DNA TGTGCCAGCAGCTTAGTCGCCGGACAGGCAAACTATGGCTACACCTTC.

The chain has TRBV10-3 and TRBJ1-1; perhaps TRBD1 as D (6 bases). Looked up from germline, CDR1 is ENHRY and CDR2 is SYGVKD. The CDR3 contains 15 residues. Trimming took off 4 bases at V and 8 bases at J, with 20 bases between the two ends. The CDR3 nucleotides read TGTGCCATCAGTGTAGATTTAGGGGGGGCCGCCGAAGCTTTCTTT. It is translated as CAISVDLGGAAEAFF.

This clone was detected ten times or more. V gene TRBV3-1 (or the pseudogene TRBV3-2) combines with J gene TRBJ2-5, with TRBD2 matching 11 bases. After removal of 6 bases from V and 5 bases from J, the junction contained 2 bases not matched to a gene. Germline V gene lookup returns CDR1 LGHDT and CDR2 YNNKEL (reference sequence). The CDR3 spans 13 residues. CDR3 loop: CASRLAGVETQYF. CDR3 bases: TGTGCCAGCAGACTAGCGGGGGTGGAGACCCAGTACTTC.

The chain is built from TRBV19 and TRBJ1-1; 10 positions match TRBD1. Per germline, CDR1 LNHDA and CDR2 SQIVND (reference sequence). This CDR3 has 15 residues. With 4 bases clipped from V and 4 bases from J, the junction kept 6 bases outside the gene matches. DNA for the CDR3: TGTGCCAGTAGTAGACAGGGGGCGAGGGGCACTGAAGCTTTCTTT. It encodes CASSRQGARGTEAFF. Combining the CDR3 with reference TRBV19 and TRBJ1-1 gives the whole variable domain DGGITQSPKYLFRKEGQNVTLSCEQNLNHDAMYWYRQDPGQGLRLIYYSQIVNDFQKGDIAEGYSVSREKKESFPLTVTSAQKNPTAFYLCASSRQGARGTEAFFGQGTRLTVV.

The J gene is TRBJ2-2, the V gene TRBV4-1, with D possibly being TRBD1 (5 bases). The germline gives CDR1 MGHRA, CDR2 YSYEKL. V lost 0 bases and J lost 3, with 20 bases in between. This CDR3 contains 19 residues. The CDR3 sequence: CASSQDPQESIYDTGELFF. Written as DNA, the CDR3 is TGCGCCAGCAGCCAAGATCCACAGGAGAGCATTTATGACACCGGGGAGCTGTTTTTT.

V and J are TRBV5-5 and TRBJ2-7; TRBD1 matches 9 bases. Germline assignment: CDR1 SGHKS and CDR2 YYEKEE (reference sequence). With V trimmed by 4 bases and J by 6 bases, 5 bases remained unmatched. The CDR3 totals 13 residues. CDR3 sequence (DNA): TGTGCCAGCAGCCGCCCGGGACAGGGCGAGCAGTACTTC. It codes for CASSRPGQGEQYF. Full variable domain (outside the CDR3, taken from reference TRBV5-5 and TRBJ2-7): DAGVTQSPTHLIKTRGQQVTLRCSPISGHKSVSWYQQVLGQGPQFIFQYYEKEERGRGNFPDRFSARQFPNYSSELNVNALLLGDSALYLCASSRPGQGEQYFGPGTRLTVT.

The chain joins TRBV19 to TRBJ1-6; tentative D call: TRBD1 (6 bases). The CDR3 runs to 15 residues. The germline gives CDR1 LNHDA, CDR2 SQIVND (reference sequence). Trimming took 5 bases from V and 10 from J, leaving 18 bases between them. CDR3 nucleotides: TGTGCCAGTAGTCTAAACAGGGATTCAAGGTCACCCCTCCACTTT. Protein: CASSLNRDSRSPLHF.

The V call is TRBV7-3, the J call TRBJ1-1; 7 nucleotides agree with TRBD1. The junction had 7 bases not matched to a gene; V was cut back by 2 bases and J by 4 bases. The CDR3 extends over 15 amino acids. The V gene's germline CDR1 is SGHTA and CDR2 FQGTGA. The CDR3 DNA is TGTGCCAGCAGCTTACAACAGGGGTTAGGCACTGAAGCTTTCTTT. This gives the protein CASSLQQGLGTEAFF.